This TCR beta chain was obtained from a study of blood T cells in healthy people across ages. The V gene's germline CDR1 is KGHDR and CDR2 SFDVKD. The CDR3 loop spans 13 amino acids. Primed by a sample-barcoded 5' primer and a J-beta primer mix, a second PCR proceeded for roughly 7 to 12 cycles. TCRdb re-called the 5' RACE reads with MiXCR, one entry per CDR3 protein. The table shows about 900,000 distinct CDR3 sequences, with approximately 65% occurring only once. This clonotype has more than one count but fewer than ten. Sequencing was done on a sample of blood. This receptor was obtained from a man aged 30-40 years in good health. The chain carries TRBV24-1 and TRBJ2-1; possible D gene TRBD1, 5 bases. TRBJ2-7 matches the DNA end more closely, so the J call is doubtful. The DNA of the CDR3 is TGTGCCACCAGTGGAGGACACCGCGACGAGCAGTACTTC. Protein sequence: CATSGGHRDEQYF.